A single TCR beta chain is shown here with its context. What it recognizes is unknown. Generated by immunoSEQ multiplex PCR, the TCRdb table keeps only in-frame clones and is missing some. This sample has under 65,000 clones, with approximately 92% found just once. The V end was cut by 5 bases, the J end by 0 bases, with 7 bases between. CDR3 size: 13 residues. CDR1 is SGHRS, CDR2 YFSETQ, per germline. Relapses following autologous stem cell transplantation were seen in all patients, with brentuximab vedotin exposure varying. Complete response, partial response or progressive disease was each patient's best response. The source of the sample is a study of PD-1 blockade in classical Hodgkin lymphoma. Study outcomes and limitations: Baseline diversity in complete responders resembled that of newly diagnosed patients. The study reported lower baseline TCR diversity in newly diagnosed patients than in healthy donors. Exclusion applied to patients who initiated nivolumab less than 1 year following ASCT.

The material was peripheral blood mononuclear cells (PBMCs), obtained at baseline. The chain uses TRBV5-1 and TRBJ2-3; D is unresolved. The source is a human donor with classical Hodgkin lymphoma. The CDR3 nucleotides read TGCGCCAGCAGGGCTCCGAGCACAGATACGCAGTATTTT. Its translation: CASRAPSTDTQYF.